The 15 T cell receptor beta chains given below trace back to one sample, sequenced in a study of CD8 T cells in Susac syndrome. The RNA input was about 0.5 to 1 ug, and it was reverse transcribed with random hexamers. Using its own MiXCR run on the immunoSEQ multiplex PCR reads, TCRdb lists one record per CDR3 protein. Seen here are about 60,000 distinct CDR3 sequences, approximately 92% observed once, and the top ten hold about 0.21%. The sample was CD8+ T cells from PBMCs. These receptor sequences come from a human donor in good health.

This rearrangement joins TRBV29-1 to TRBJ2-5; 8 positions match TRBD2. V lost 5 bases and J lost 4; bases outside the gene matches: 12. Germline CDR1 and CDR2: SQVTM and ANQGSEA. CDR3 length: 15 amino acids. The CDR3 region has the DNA TGCAGCGTTCCCTCGTACGGGGGGGCCTTAGAGACCCAGTACTTC. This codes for CSVPSYGGALETQYF.

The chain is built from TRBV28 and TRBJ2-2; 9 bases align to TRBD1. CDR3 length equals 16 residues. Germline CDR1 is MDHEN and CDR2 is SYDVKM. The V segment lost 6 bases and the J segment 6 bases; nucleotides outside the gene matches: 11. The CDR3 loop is CASSSPGQGGAGELFF. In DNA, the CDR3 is TGTGCCAGCAGCTCACCGGGACAGGGTGGCGCCGGGGAGCTGTTTTTT.

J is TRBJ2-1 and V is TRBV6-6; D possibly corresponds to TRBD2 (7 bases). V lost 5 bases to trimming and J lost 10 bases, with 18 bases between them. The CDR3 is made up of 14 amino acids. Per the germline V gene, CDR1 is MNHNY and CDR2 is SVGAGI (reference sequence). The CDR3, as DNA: TGTGCCAGCAGTGAGGGGGGGCCCCGGGTGGAGCAGTTCTTC. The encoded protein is CASSEGGPRVEQFF.

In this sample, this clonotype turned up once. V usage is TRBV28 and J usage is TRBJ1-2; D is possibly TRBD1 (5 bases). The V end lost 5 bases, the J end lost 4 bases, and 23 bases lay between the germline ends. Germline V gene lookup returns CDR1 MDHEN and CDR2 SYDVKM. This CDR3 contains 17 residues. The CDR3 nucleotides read TGTGCCAGCAGTCCGATATTGGCCCCGGGGGGGGGCTATGGCTACACCTTC. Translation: CASSPILAPGGGYGYTF.

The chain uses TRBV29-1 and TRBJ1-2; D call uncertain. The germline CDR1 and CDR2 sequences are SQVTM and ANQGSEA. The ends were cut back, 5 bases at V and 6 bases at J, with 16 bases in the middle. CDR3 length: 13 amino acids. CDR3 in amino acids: CSVLFWGLNGYTF. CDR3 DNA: TGCAGCGTTCTTTTTTGGGGTTTGAATGGCTACACCTTC.

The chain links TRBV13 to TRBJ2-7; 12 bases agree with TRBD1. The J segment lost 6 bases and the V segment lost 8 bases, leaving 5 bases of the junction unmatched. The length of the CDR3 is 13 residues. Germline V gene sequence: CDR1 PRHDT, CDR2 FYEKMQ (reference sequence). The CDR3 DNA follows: TGTGCCAGCGGGGGGGACAGGGGGCCCGAGCAGTACTTC. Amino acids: CASGGDRGPEQYF.

The DNA of the CDR3 is TGTGCCAGCAGTTACTCCTACAGTTCAAACACTGAAGCTTTCTTT. This sequence encodes CASSYSYSSNTEAFF. The rearrangement links TRBV6-5 to TRBJ1-1; D gene unclear. This CDR3 contains 15 residues. Germline V gene lookup returns CDR1 MNHEY and CDR2 SVGAGI. V dropped 0 bases and J dropped 2 bases, with 10 bases sitting between them.

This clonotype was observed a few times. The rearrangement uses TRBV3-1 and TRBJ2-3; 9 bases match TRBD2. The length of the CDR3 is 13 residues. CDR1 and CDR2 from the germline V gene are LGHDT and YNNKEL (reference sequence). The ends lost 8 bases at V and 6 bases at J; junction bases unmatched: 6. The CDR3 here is CASQAGGRDTQYF. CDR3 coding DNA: TGTGCCAGCCAAGCGGGGGGCCGCGATACGCAGTATTTT.

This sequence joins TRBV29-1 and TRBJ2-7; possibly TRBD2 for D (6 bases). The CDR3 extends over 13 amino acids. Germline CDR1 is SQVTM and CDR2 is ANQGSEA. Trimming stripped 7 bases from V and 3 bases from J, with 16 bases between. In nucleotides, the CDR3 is TGCAGCGCCGACGGGGGTGATCGCTACGAGCAGTACTTC. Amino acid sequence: CSADGGDRYEQYF.

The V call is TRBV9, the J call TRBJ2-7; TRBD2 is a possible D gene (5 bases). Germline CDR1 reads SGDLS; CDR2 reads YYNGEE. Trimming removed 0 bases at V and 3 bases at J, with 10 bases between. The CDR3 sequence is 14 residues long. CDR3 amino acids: CASSVGEGSYEQYF. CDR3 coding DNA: TGTGCCAGCAGCGTAGGTGAGGGCAGCTACGAGCAGTACTTC.

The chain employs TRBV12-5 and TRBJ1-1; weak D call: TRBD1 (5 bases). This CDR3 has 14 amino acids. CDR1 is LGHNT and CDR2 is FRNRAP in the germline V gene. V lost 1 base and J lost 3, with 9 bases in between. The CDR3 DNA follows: TGTGCTAGTGGTTTGGCAGGGTTGCACACTGAAGCTTTCTTT. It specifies CASGLAGLHTEAFF.

CDR3: CASSLGINSYEQYF. The CDR3 coding sequence is TGTGCCAGCAGCTTGGGCATCAACTCCTACGAGCAGTACTTC. The chain recombines TRBV5-6 with TRBJ2-7; D remains unclear. Germline CDR1 is SGHDT and CDR2 is YYEEEE. The germline V and J ends were trimmed by 0 bases and 0 bases, with 7 bases remaining between them. The CDR3 is 14 amino acids.

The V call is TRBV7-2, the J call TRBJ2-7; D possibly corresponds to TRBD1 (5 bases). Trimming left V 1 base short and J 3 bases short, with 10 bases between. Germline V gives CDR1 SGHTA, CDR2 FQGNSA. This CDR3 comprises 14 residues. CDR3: CASSLGPGLYEQYF. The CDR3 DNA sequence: TGTGCCAGCAGCTTAGGCCCAGGGCTCTACGAGCAGTACTTC.

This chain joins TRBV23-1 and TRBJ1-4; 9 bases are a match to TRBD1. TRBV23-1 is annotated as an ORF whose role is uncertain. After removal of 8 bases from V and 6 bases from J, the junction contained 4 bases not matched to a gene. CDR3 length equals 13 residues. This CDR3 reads CASGTGRDEKLFF. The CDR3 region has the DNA TGCGCCAGCGGGACAGGGCGGGATGAAAAACTGTTTTTT.

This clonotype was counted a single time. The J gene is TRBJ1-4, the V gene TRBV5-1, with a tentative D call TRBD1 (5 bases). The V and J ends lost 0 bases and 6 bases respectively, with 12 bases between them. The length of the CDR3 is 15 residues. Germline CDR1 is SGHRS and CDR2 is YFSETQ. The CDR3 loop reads CASSLASQGDEKLFF. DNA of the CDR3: TGCGCCAGCAGCTTGGCCAGCCAGGGAGATGAAAAACTGTTTTTT.